A selection of T cell receptor beta chains follows, all from one sample in a study of T cells in Graves' hyperthyroidism and ophthalmopathy. MiXCR, run by TCRdb on the multiplex PCR reads, gives a single entry per CDR3 protein. The sample lists about 420,000 distinct CDR3 sequences, about 13% occurring once. Sequences were obtained from blood. These receptors originate from a woman aged 18-29 years with Graves' hyperthyroidism. The CDR3 runs from the conserved cysteine through the conserved F or W. D genes are given only for firm matches. For some rows the clone size is stated as once, few or many, or as a class when expanded; others skip it.

d_gene,j_gene,abundance,v_gene,CDR3aa,CDR3nt
-,TRBJ1-1,many,TRBV7-9,CASSPGSGTEAFF,TGTGCCAGCAGCCCCGGTTCGGGCACTGAAGCTTTCTTT
-,TRBJ2-1,many,TRBV2,CASAEDRGNEQFF,TGTGCCAGCGCCGAGGACCGCGGGAATGAGCAGTTCTTC
-,TRBJ1-2,many,TRBV19,CASRTPGPYGYTF,TGTGCCAGTAGGACCCCCGGCCCCTATGGCTACACCTTC
TRBD1,TRBJ2-7,many,TRBV5-1,CASSFGQGRDVGEQYF,TGCGCCAGCAGCTTTGGACAGGGGCGCGATGTGGGGGAGCAGTACTTC
TRBD1,TRBJ1-2,-,TRBV4-3,CASSQVAGTDYGYTF,TGCGCCAGCAGCCAAGTGGCCGGGACAGACTATGGCTACACCTTC
-,TRBJ2-3,many,TRBV29-1,CSVKGGRADTQYF,TGCAGCGTTAAAGGGGGGAGGGCAGATACGCAGTATTTT
-,TRBJ2-3,many,TRBV11-1,CASSLSRHRTDTQYF,TGTGCCAGCAGCTTAAGTCGCCACAGGACAGATACGCAGTATTTT
TRBD2,TRBJ2-5,many,TRBV20-1,CSAPTSGKETQYF,TGCAGTGCCCCGACTAGCGGCAAAGAGACCCAGTACTTC
-,TRBJ2-2,-,TRBV30,CAWSVQSPGELFF,TGTGCCTGGAGTGTACAATCTCCCGGGGAGCTGTTTTTT
-,TRBJ2-1,few,TRBV5-1,CASSFGPTITGNEQFF,TGCGCCAGCAGCTTTGGCCCGACTATCACCGGCAATGAGCAGTTCTTC
-,TRBJ1-2,many,TRBV25-1,CASSESGYGYTF,TGTGCCAGCAGTGAATCCGGTTATGGCTACACCTTC
-,TRBJ2-1,many,TRBV2,CASGEDVDEQFF,TGTGCCAGCGGGGAGGATGTCGATGAGCAGTTCTTC
-,TRBJ2-2,many,TRBV9,CASTPWEDDTGELFF,TGTGCCAGCACCCCATGGGAGGACGACACCGGGGAGCTGTTTTTT
-,TRBJ2-7,many,TRBV11-2,CASSLLGAEYYEQYF,TGTGCCAGCAGCTTGTTGGGGGCAGAATACTACGAGCAGTACTTC